The 17 T cell receptor beta chains below come from one sample, sequenced in a study of cytomegalovirus exposure and HLA in healthy donors. Researchers ran the PCR with 60 Vbeta and 13 Jbeta primers. Libraries were prepared by immunoSEQ multiplex PCR; TCRdb keeps only in-frame clonotypes and omits some of them. Here the sample spans approximately 290,000 clones, roughly 80% being singletons. The sequenced sample was PBMCs. The receptor source for this set is a girl aged 2 to 10 in good health and CMV-seronegative.

This rearrangement joins TRBV28 to TRBJ2-5; TRBD1 is a possible D gene (6 bases). The CDR3 spans 16 residues. Per the germline V gene, CDR1 is MDHEN and CDR2 is SYDVKM. V dropped 3 bases and J dropped 1 base, with 15 bases sitting between them. Here the CDR3 reads CASSFSYRDTQETQYF. The CDR3 DNA follows: TGTGCCAGCAGTTTCTCATACCGGGACACCCAAGAGACCCAGTACTTC.

V and J are TRBV28 and TRBJ2-7, with D perhaps matching TRBD2 (6 bases). V dropped 1 base and J dropped 7 bases, with 23 bases sitting between them. The CDR3 consists of 17 residues. From germline, CDR1 is MDHEN and CDR2 SYDVKM. CDR3 sequence (DNA): TGTGCCAGCAGTTTATCCCTGGACTATTTAGGAGGTGGGGAGCAGTACTTC. As protein: CASSLSLDYLGGGEQYF.

The genes are TRBV2 and TRBJ2-5, with D possibly matching TRBD1 (5 bases). Matching the DNA end better, TRBJ2-7 makes the J call doubtful. The CDR3 is 13 residues long. Germline CDR1 and CDR2: SNHLY and FYNNEI. The CDR3 region has the DNA TGTGCCAGCAGTTTTCAACAGGACTACGAGCAGTACTTC. Translated: CASSFQQDYEQYF.

The CDR3 sequence is CASSPSPTGGNTIYF. CDR3 DNA: TGTGCCAGCTCACCGTCTCCGACGGGAGGAAACACCATATATTTT. The rearrangement joins TRBV18 to TRBJ1-3; unclear D gene. The CDR3 is made up of 15 amino acids. V lost 3 bases, J lost 4 bases, and 13 bases lay in between. CDR1 and CDR2 (germline): KGHSH, LQKENI.

The rearrangement uses TRBV9 and TRBJ2-1, with 12 bases aligning to TRBD2. Germline V gene data show CDR1 as SGDLS and CDR2 as YYNGEE. V lost 1 base to trimming and J lost 13 bases; unmatched junction nucleotides: 6. The CDR3 loop spans 14 amino acids. CDR3 nucleotides: TGTGCCAGCAGCGTAATCGCTAGCGGGAGGGCACAGTTCTTC. It encodes CASSVIASGRAQFF.

The chain links TRBV7-8 to TRBJ2-7; TRBD1 agrees at 10 bases. CDR3 length: 15 amino acids. Germline values: CDR1 SGHVS, CDR2 FQNEAQ. Trimming cost V 2 bases and J 6 bases; bases outside gene matches: 7. The CDR3 DNA reads as TGTGCCAGCAGCTTACTCGACAGGGGGCTTAGCGAGCAGTACTTC. This sequence encodes CASSLLDRGLSEQYF.

The rearrangement links TRBV29-1 to TRBJ2-1, with D perhaps TRBD2 (5 bases). The V gene lost 7 bases and the J gene lost 10 bases, with 17 bases spanning the gap. The CDR3 has 12 residues. Germline V lookup: CDR1 SQVTM, CDR2 ANQGSEA. The CDR3 DNA is TGCAGCGCAGTTAGTGGTTCGGGGGAGCAGTTCTTC. It is translated as CSAVSGSGEQFF.

This chain joins TRBV27 and TRBJ2-7, with TRBD2 matching over 7 bases. Germline trimming cut 0 bases from V and 1 base from J; bases unmatched to any gene: 9. The germline V gene has CDR1 MNHEY and CDR2 SMNVEV (reference sequence). The CDR3 spans 17 residues. In DNA, the CDR3 is TGTGCCAGCAGTTTATCGGCCCCGGCTAGCGGTTCCTACGAGCAGTACTTC. Translating gives CASSLSAPASGSYEQYF.

This clone was found once. The chain recombines TRBV27 with TRBJ2-7; 9 bases align to TRBD2. Trimming at V came to 5 bases and at J to 2 bases, leaving 7 bases not matched to a gene. The CDR3 runs 15 residues. Germline CDR1 MNHEY, CDR2 SMNVEV (reference sequence). This chain's CDR3 is CASSPSGGRAYEQYF. Written as DNA, the CDR3 is TGTGCCAGCAGTCCCTCGGGCGGGAGGGCCTACGAGCAGTACTTC.

The chain employs TRBV5-1 and TRBJ2-5; D not resolved. The V gene's germline CDR1 is SGHRS and CDR2 YFSETQ. The CDR3 spans 13 residues. Trimming cost V 1 base and J 5 bases, with 9 bases left between them. The CDR3 coding sequence is TGCGCCAGCAGCTTGATGAACATGGAGACCCAGTACTTC. As protein: CASSLMNMETQYF. Full variable domain (rest looked up from reference TRBV5-1 and TRBJ2-5): KAGVTQTPRYLIKTRGQQVTLSCSPISGHRSVSWYQQTPGQGLQFLFEYFSETQRNKGNFPGRFSGRQFSNSRSEMNVSTLELGDSALYLCASSLMNMETQYFGPGTRLLVL.

The rearrangement links TRBV11-3 to TRBJ2-1; the match to TRBD2 covers 12 bases. From germline, CDR1 is SGHNT and CDR2 YENEEA. This CDR3 has 18 amino acids. V shed 0 bases, J shed 6 bases, and the junction held 9 bases outside the gene matches. CDR3 amino acids: CASSLDQSGTSGPNEQFF. The CDR3 nucleotides read TGTGCCAGCAGCTTAGACCAATCCGGGACTAGCGGGCCCAATGAGCAGTTCTTC. Complete variable domain (other parts from reference TRBV11-3 and TRBJ2-1): EAGVVQSPRYKIIEKKQPVAFWCNPISGHNTLYWYLQNLGQGPELLIRYENEEAVDDSQLPKDRFSAERLKGVDSTLKIQPAELGDSAVYLCASSLDQSGTSGPNEQFFGPGTRLTVL.

The chain recombines TRBV5-4 with TRBJ2-3; D possibly corresponds to TRBD1 (5 bases). Germline V gene sequence: CDR1 SGHNT, CDR2 YYREEE (reference sequence). The V end was cut by 3 bases, the J end by 1 base, with 15 bases between. The length of the CDR3 is 16 residues. The DNA of the CDR3 is TGTGCCAGCAGCTGGGCCCAGGGCGCCGGCACAGATACGCAGTATTTT. It is translated as CASSWAQGAGTDTQYF.

Points on this clone: The germline gene is not matched at one end of the junction; a read error may be the cause. CDR3 region: CSSSSSGTYNSPLHF. For the CDR3, the DNA is TGTTCCAGCAGCTCGAGCGGGACATATAATTCACCCCTCCACTTT. This chain uses TRBV7-9 with TRBJ1-6; D is perhaps TRBD1 (6 bases). CDR3 length equals 15 residues. The germline CDR1 and CDR2 sequences are SEHNR and FQNEAQ (reference sequence).

The chain employs TRBV7-9 and TRBJ2-5; possibly TRBD2 for D (5 bases). Trimming pared 2 bases from V and 5 bases from J, leaving 12 bases between. The CDR3 runs to 14 residues. Germline V lookup: CDR1 SEHNR, CDR2 FQNEAQ (reference sequence). In DNA form, the CDR3 reads TGTGCCAGCAGCTTACACTCTGGGGAGGAGACCCAGTACTTC. This codes for CASSLHSGEETQYF. Combining the CDR3 with reference TRBV7-9 and TRBJ2-5 gives the whole variable domain DTGVSQNPRHKITKRGQNVTFRCDPISEHNRLYWYRQTLGQGPEFLTYFQNEAQLEKSRLLSDRFSAERPKGSFSTLEIQRTEQGDSAMYLCASSLHSGEETQYFGPGTRLLVL.

This rearrangement joins TRBV28 to TRBJ2-3; 13 positions match TRBD2. This CDR3 is 15 amino acids long. The V gene end was trimmed by 5 bases and the J gene end by 8 bases; junction bases not matched to a gene: 7. CDR1 and CDR2 from the germline V gene are MDHEN and SYDVKM. The CDR3 nucleotides read TGTGCCAGCAGTGTAACTAGCGGGGGGGCCTTTACGCAGTATTTT. This translates into CASSVTSGGAFTQYF.

CDR3 protein: CASSPTRDSRETQYF. In nucleotides, the CDR3 is TGTGCCAGCAGCCCCACGAGAGACTCGCGAGAGACCCAGTACTTC. The gene calls are TRBV9 and TRBJ2-5; D not certain. Germline V gene sequence: CDR1 SGDLS, CDR2 YYNGEE. V lost 4 bases and J 4 bases, leaving 17 bases between the germline ends. This CDR3 has 15 residues.

V is TRBV27 and J is TRBJ1-4, with D unresolved. There are 15 residues in the CDR3. Germline lookup yields CDR1 MNHEY and CDR2 SMNVEV (reference sequence). V lost 1 base and J lost 7, with 13 bases in between. CDR3 nucleotide sequence: TGTGCCAGCAGTTTATTGCCTGCGTCCGGTGAAAAACTGTTTTTT. Its translation is CASSLLPASGEKLFF.